A single sample gave rise to the 15 T cell receptor beta chains below, sequenced in a study of T cells in Graves' hyperthyroidism and ophthalmopathy. Using RNA transcripts as the source, TCR beta CDR3 regions were amplified. HTBI primers drove first-round RT-PCR of the TCR CDR3. TCRdb used MiXCR to reprocess the multiplex PCR reads, holding one entry per CDR3 protein. Among roughly 650,000 distinct CDR3 sequences listed, about a sixth were seen once. The sample taken for sequencing was blood. The receptors shown here come from a woman in her 40s with Graves' ophthalmopathy.

This clonotype was recorded at least ten times. The rearrangement links TRBV6-1 to TRBJ2-5; TRBD2 matches at 10 bases. From germline, CDR1 is MNHNS and CDR2 SASEGT. The length of the CDR3 is 17 residues. J gave up 7 bases and V 0 bases, and 11 bases lay outside the gene matches. CDR3 region: CASSEARLAGGQGTQYF. CDR3 sequence (DNA): TGTGCCAGCAGTGAAGCGCGATTAGCGGGGGGCCAGGGGACCCAGTACTTC.

This clonotype occurred once. This chain uses TRBV6-1 with TRBJ1-4; D is undetermined. Germline V gene data show CDR1 as MNHNS and CDR2 as SASEGT. Trimming removed 2 bases from V and 7 bases from J, with 5 bases in between. The length of the CDR3 is 12 residues. CDR3 protein: CASSERVEKLFF. Here the CDR3 DNA reads TGTGCCAGCAGTGAAAGGGTTGAAAAACTGTTTTTT.

This clonotype was observed many times. The chain recombines TRBV6-4 with TRBJ2-1, with D tentatively TRBD2 (6 bases). The CDR3 is 13 amino acids. CDR1 and CDR2 from the germline V gene are MRHNA and SNTAGT. V lost 4 bases to trimming and J lost 3 bases, with 7 bases between them. CDR3 protein: CASSGGDYNEQFF. For the CDR3, the DNA is TGTGCCAGCAGTGGGGGGGACTACAATGAGCAGTTCTTC.

The V and J genes are TRBV5-8 and TRBJ1-1; D may be TRBD1 (5 bases). The germline CDR1 and CDR2 sequences are SGHTS and YDEGEE. This CDR3 region has 14 residues. V was cut by 1 base and J by 1 base, with 8 bases left in between. Here the CDR3 reads CASSLPGPNTEAFF. The DNA for the CDR3 is TGTGCCAGCAGCTTGCCGGGGCCGAACACTGAAGCTTTCTTT.

This clonotype was counted only a few times. This chain uses TRBV27 with TRBJ1-5; D remains unclear. Per the germline V gene, CDR1 is MNHEY and CDR2 is SMNVEV (reference sequence). CDR3 length equals 13 residues. Trimming removed 0 bases at V and 6 bases at J, with 6 bases between. CDR3 protein: CASSLSHGQPQHF. The CDR3 nucleotides read TGTGCCAGCAGTTTATCGCATGGTCAGCCCCAGCATTTT.

This clonotype was detected ten times or more. This chain connects TRBV20-1 to TRBJ2-2; 9 bases match TRBD2. Germline CDR1 is DFQATT and CDR2 is SNEGSKA (reference sequence). Trimming took 1 base from V and 3 from J; bases not matched to a gene: 24. The CDR3 totals 22 residues. The CDR3 loop reads CSARGFGGQGGTSHPDTGELFF. CDR3 DNA sequence: TGCAGTGCTAGAGGGTTTGGCGGCCAAGGGGGGACTAGCCACCCCGACACCGGGGAGCTGTTTTTT.

The table lists this clonotype with many counts. The chain carries TRBV5-6 and TRBJ2-1; 15 positions match TRBD2. With V trimmed by 4 bases and J by 5 bases, 7 bases remained unmatched. The CDR3 totals 17 residues. Germline CDR1 is SGHDT and CDR2 is YYEEEE. In DNA form, the CDR3 reads TGTGCCAGCAGCGGGGGACTAGCGGGAGGCTTCAACAATGAGCAGTTCTTC. Translation gives CASSGGLAGGFNNEQFF. The whole variable domain, remainder taken from reference TRBV5-6 and TRBJ2-1, is DAGVTQSPTHLIKTRGQQVTLRCSPKSGHDTVSWYQQALGQGPQFIFQYYEEEERQRGNFPDRFSGHQFPNYSSELNVNALLLGDSALYLCASSGGLAGGFNNEQFFGPGTRLTVL.

This clonotype was counted only a few times. This sequence joins TRBV7-2 and TRBJ1-4, with 9 bases identical to TRBD1. V dropped 2 bases and J dropped 4; count of bases not matched to a gene: 5. Germline V gives CDR1 SGHTA, CDR2 FQGNSA. The CDR3 length is 16 residues. CDR3 DNA: TGTGCCAGCAGCTTAAACGGACAGGGGAATAATGAAAAACTGTTTTTT. It yields the protein CASSLNGQGNNEKLFF.

This clonotype was seen more than once but under ten times. V is TRBV5-1 and J is TRBJ1-1, with 9 positions matching TRBD1. The CDR3 has 16 amino acids. Germline assignment: CDR1 SGHRS and CDR2 YFSETQ. V dropped 0 bases and J dropped 4; count of bases not matched to a gene: 7. The CDR3: CASSLAWTGVSTEAFF. In nucleotides, the CDR3 is TGCGCCAGCAGCTTGGCCTGGACAGGGGTGAGCACTGAAGCTTTCTTT. The full variable domain, rest sourced from reference TRBV5-1 and TRBJ1-1, is KAGVTQTPRYLIKTRGQQVTLSCSPISGHRSVSWYQQTPGQGLQFLFEYFSETQRNKGNFPGRFSGRQFSNSRSEMNVSTLELGDSALYLCASSLAWTGVSTEAFFGQGTRLTVV.

The chain is built from TRBV10-2 and TRBJ1-2; 7 nucleotides agree with TRBD1. This CDR3 is 16 amino acids long. Trimming removed 6 bases from V and 0 bases from J; junction bases left unmatched: 10. Germline loops: CDR1 WSHSY, CDR2 SAAADI. For the CDR3, the DNA is TGCGCCAGCAGCGATCGAGGGGGCTCAGCTAACTATGGCTACACCTTC. Its protein product is CASSDRGGSANYGYTF.

The table lists this clonotype with many counts. The V call is TRBV2, the J call TRBJ2-3; maybe TRBD2 (5 bases). This CDR3 spans 15 amino acids. Germline lookup yields CDR1 SNHLY and CDR2 FYNNEI. The V gene lost 7 bases and the J gene lost 2 bases, with 16 bases spanning the gap. The CDR3 DNA follows: TGTGCCAGCACCTCTGGCGCGGGCGACACAGATACGCAGTATTTT. Amino acids: CASTSGAGDTDTQYF.

This clonotype was seen repeatedly, ten times or more. This chain uses TRBV28 with TRBJ2-7; either TRBD1 or TRBD2 may supply D (7 bases each). Germline-derived CDR1 and CDR2 are MDHEN and SYDVKM. This CDR3 spans 18 amino acids. Trimming stripped 4 bases from V and 3 bases from J, with 25 bases between. The chain's CDR3 is CASSSKGGGGTPLYEQYF. In nucleotides, the CDR3 is TGTGCCAGCAGTTCGAAGGGAGGGGGCGGGACTCCTCTCTACGAGCAGTACTTC.

This clonotype was seen at least ten times. The chain recombines TRBV6-1 with TRBJ1-1; no clear D gene. Germline lookup yields CDR1 MNHNS and CDR2 SASEGT. Deletions cut 3 bases from V and 5 bases from J, with 10 bases between. CDR3 length: 13 residues. Here the CDR3 reads CASSDTLGTEAFF. The CDR3 DNA reads TGTGCCAGCAGTGATACCCTCGGGACTGAAGCTTTCTTT.

The chain is built from TRBV20-1 and TRBJ2-7; TRBD2 agrees at 11 bases. In germline, CDR1 is DFQATT, CDR2 SNEGSKA (reference sequence). The CDR3 has 16 amino acids. The junction had 9 bases not matched to a gene; V was cut back by 5 bases and J by 0 bases. The CDR3 is CSASYSGLAASYEQYF. Here the CDR3 DNA reads TGCAGTGCTTCCTACTCGGGACTAGCGGCCTCCTACGAGCAGTACTTC.

This clonotype was seen a few times. This rearrangement joins TRBV29-1 to TRBJ1-3; D remains unclear. V was clipped by 4 bases and J by 2 bases, with 12 bases between them. The germline V gene encodes CDR1 SQVTM and CDR2 ANQGSEA. The CDR3 is 14 amino acids. CDR3 sequence reads: CSVGRAGAGNTIYF. The DNA of the CDR3 is TGCAGCGTTGGAAGGGCCGGGGCTGGAAACACCATATATTTT.